These T cell receptor beta chains were read from a single sample in a study of CD8 T cells in ankylosing spondylitis. Each CDR3 protein gets one entry after TCRdb re-called the 5' RACE reads with MiXCR. The table has approximately 220,000 distinct CDR3 sequences, over 9.5% seen once. The source material was blood, either unsorted or a sorted T cell fraction (not recorded which). Source of these receptors: a male donor with ankylosing spondylitis or in good health (not recorded which). Both conserved end residues are trimmed from each CDR3. A D gene is named only where the DNA matches it firmly. Clone size is shown for a subset of rows, as once, few, many or a class of expanded clone.

many,TRBJ2-3,NA,TRBV5-1,ASSFGGIGDTQY
NA,TRBJ1-2,NA,TRBV9,ASSVEGGLMAGYT
many,TRBJ2-5,TRBD2,TRBV20-1,SALASGGHYQETQY
many,TRBJ1-1,TRBD1,TRBV20-1,SAQGARGTEAF
many,TRBJ2-3,NA,TRBV5-1,ASSQQPPLPSRTDTQY
few,TRBJ1-4,NA,TRBV3-1,ASSARPTATNEKLF
NA,TRBJ2-1,NA,TRBV19,ASSIVGGDYNEQF
few,TRBJ2-3,TRBD2,TRBV11-3,ASSQGLAGGPDTQY
NA,TRBJ2-3,TRBD2,TRBV28,ASTPSWASGQDTQY
few,TRBJ2-5,TRBD2,TRBV12-3/TRBV12-4,ASSWGLESWLGTQY
many,TRBJ2-1,TRBD2,TRBV12-3/TRBV12-4,ASTGTTGAF
NA,TRBJ1-1,NA,TRBV30,AWGLTGLGTEAF
many,TRBJ2-7,TRBD2,TRBV3-1,ASSLSGDYYEQY
few,TRBJ2-2,NA,TRBV27,ASNSRVNTGELF
NA,TRBJ1-2,TRBD1,TRBV25-1,ASSSGGDYGYT
many,TRBJ2-3,TRBD1,TRBV5-5,ASSGGTGGRTDTQY
many,TRBJ1-1,NA,TRBV7-8,ASSLAWAGVEAF
many,TRBJ2-3,NA,TRBV20-1,SARDLRGGNKY
NA,TRBJ2-5,TRBD2,TRBV5-1,ASSLAVSGGETQY
few,TRBJ1-1,NA,TRBV3-1,ASSQESGRVIEAF
NA,TRBJ2-7,TRBD1,TRBV7-9,ASSLARGLNEQY
many,TRBJ2-2,NA,TRBV7-2,ASSLDSTNTGELF
many,TRBJ1-6,NA,TRBV20-1,SARDTYNSPLH